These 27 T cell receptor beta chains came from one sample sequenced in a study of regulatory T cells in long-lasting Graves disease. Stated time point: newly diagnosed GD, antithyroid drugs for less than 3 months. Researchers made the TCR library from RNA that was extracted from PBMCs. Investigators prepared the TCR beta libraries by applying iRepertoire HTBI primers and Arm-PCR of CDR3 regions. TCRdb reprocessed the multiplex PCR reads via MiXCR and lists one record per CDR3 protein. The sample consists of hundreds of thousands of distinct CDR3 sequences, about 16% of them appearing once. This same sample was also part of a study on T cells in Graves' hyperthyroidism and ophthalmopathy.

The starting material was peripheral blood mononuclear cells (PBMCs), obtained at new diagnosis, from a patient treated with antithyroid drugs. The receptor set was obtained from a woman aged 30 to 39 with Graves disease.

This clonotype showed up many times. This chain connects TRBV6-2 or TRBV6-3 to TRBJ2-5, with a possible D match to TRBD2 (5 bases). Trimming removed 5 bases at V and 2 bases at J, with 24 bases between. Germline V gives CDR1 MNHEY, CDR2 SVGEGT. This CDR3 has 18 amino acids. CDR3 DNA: TGTGCCAGCAGTGAAGGTTATCGAAGACACCCGGGGCAAGAGACCCAGTACTTC. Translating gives CASSEGYRRHPGQETQYF.

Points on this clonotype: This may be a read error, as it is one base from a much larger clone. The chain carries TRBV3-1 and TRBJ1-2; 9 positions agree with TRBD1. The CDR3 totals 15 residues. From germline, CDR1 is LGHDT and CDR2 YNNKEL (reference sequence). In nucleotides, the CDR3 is TGTGCCTGCAGGGGGACAGGGCGAGCTAACTATGGCTACACCTTC. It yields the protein CACRGTGRANYGYTF.

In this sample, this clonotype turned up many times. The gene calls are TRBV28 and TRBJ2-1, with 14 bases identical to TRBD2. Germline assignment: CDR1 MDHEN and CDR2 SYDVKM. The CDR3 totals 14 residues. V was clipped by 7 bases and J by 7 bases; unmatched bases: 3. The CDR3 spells CASKGTSGSNEQFF. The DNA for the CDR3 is TGTGCCAGCAAGGGGACTAGCGGGAGTAATGAGCAGTTCTTC.

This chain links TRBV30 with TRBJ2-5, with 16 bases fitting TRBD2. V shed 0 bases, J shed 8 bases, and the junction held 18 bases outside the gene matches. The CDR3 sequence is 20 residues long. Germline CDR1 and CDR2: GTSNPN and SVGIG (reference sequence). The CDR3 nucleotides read TGTGCCTGGAGTGTACTTCCCGGGACTAGCGGGAGGGGCCCAAGAGAAACCCAGTACTTC. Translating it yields CAWSVLPGTSGRGPRETQYF.

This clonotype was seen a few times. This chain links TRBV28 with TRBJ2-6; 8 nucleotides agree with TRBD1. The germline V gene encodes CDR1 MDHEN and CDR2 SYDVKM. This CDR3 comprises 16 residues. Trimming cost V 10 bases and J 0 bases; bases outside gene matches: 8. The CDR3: CANRDRGFSGANVLTF. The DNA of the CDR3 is TGTGCCAACAGAGACAGGGGTTTCTCTGGGGCCAACGTCCTGACTTTC.

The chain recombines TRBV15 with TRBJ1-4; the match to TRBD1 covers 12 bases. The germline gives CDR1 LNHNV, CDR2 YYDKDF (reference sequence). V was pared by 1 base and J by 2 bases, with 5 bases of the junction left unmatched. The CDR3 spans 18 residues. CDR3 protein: CATSRGLGQGATNEKLFF. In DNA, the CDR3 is TGTGCCACCAGCAGAGGGTTGGGACAGGGGGCGACTAATGAAAAACTGTTTTTT. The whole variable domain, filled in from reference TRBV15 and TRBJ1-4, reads DAMVIQNPRYQVTQFGKPVTLSCSQTLNHNVMYWYQQKSSQAPKLLFHYYDKDFNNEADTPDNFQSRRPNTSFCFLDIRSPGLGDTAMYLCATSRGLGQGATNEKLFFGSGTQLSVL.

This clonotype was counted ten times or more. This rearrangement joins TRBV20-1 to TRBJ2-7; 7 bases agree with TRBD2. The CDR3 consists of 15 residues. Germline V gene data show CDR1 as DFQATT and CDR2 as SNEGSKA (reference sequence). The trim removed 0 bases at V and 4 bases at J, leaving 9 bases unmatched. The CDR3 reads CSARDATAGVYEQYF. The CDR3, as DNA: TGCAGTGCTAGAGATGCAACTGCGGGAGTTTACGAGCAGTACTTC.

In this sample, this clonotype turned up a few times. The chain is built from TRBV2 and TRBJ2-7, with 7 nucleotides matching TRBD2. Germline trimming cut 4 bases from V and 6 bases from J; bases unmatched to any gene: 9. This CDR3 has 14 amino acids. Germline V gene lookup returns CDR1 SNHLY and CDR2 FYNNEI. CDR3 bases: TGTGCCAGCAGTGGGCGGGAGAGGGTATCCGAGCAGTACTTC. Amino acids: CASSGRERVSEQYF.

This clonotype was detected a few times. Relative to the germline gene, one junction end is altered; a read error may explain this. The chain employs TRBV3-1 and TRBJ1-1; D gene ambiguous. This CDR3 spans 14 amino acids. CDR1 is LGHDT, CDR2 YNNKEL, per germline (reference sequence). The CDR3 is CASSPPIGNTEVFF. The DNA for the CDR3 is TGTGCCAGCAGCCCTCCCATTGGGAACACTGAAGTTTTCTTT. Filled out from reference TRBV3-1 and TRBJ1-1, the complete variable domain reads DTAVSQTPKYLVTQMGNDKSIKCEQNLGHDTMYWYKQDSKKFLKIMFSYNNKELIINETVPNRFSPKSPDKAHLNLHINSLELGDSAVYFCASSPPIGNTEVFFGQGTRLTVV.

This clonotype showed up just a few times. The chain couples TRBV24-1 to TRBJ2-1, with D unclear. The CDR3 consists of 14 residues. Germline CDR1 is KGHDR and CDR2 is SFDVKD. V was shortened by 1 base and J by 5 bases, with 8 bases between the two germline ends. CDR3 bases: TGTGCCACCAGTGATTTCCGAGTCAACAATGAGCAGTTCTTC. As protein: CATSDFRVNNEQFF.

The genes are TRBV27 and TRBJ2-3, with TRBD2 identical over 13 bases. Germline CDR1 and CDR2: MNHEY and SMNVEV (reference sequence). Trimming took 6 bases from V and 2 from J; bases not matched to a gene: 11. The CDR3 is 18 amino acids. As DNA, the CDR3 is TGTGCCAGCAGCCCGGGGAGACTAGCGGGAGGACCCACAGATACGCAGTATTTT. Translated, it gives CASSPGRLAGGPTDTQYF.

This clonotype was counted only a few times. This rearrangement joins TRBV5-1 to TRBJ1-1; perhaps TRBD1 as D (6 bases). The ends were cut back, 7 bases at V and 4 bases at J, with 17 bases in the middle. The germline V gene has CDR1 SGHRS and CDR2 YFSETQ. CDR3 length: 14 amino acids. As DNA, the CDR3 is TGCGCCAGCGAGGAGGGGGGGGCAGGCACTGAAGCTTTCTTT. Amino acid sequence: CASEEGGAGTEAFF.

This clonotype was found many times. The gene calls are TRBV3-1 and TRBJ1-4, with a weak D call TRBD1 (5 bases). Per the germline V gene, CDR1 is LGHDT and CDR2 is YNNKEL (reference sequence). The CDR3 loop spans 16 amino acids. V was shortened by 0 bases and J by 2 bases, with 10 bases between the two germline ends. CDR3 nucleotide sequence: TGTGCCAGCAGCCAAGAAGCGGGGCCCACTAATGAAAAACTGTTTTTT. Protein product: CASSQEAGPTNEKLFF. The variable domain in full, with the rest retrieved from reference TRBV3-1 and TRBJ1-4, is DTAVSQTPKYLVTQMGNDKSIKCEQNLGHDTMYWYKQDSKKFLKIMFSYNNKELIINETVPNRFSPKSPDKAHLNLHINSLELGDSAVYFCASSQEAGPTNEKLFFGSGTQLSVL.

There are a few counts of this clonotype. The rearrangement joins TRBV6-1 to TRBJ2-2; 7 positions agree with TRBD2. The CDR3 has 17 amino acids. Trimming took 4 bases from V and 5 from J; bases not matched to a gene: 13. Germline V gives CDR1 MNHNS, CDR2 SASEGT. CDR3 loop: CASSGVSGKATTGELFF. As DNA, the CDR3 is TGTGCCAGCAGTGGCGTCAGCGGGAAGGCAACTACCGGGGAGCTGTTTTTT.

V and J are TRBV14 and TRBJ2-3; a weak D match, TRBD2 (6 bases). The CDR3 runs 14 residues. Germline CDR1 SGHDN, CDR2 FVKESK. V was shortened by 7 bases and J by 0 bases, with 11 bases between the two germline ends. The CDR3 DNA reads TGTGCCAGCATCGGCGGGATCAGCACAGATACGCAGTATTTT. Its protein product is CASIGGISTDTQYF.

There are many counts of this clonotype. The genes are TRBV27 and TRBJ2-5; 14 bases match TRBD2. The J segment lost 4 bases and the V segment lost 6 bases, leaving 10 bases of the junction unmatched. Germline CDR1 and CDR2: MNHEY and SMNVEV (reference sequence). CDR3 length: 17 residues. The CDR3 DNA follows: TGTGCCAGCAGGGGGACTAGCGGGAGATTTTCTGGAGAGACCCAGTACTTC. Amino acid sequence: CASRGTSGRFSGETQYF.

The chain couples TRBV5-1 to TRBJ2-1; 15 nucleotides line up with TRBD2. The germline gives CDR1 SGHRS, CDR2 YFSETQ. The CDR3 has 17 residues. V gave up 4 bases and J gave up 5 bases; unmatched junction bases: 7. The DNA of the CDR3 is TGCGCCAGCAGCCCCGGGACTAGCGGGAGGACGCACAATGAGCAGTTCTTC. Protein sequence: CASSPGTSGRTHNEQFF.

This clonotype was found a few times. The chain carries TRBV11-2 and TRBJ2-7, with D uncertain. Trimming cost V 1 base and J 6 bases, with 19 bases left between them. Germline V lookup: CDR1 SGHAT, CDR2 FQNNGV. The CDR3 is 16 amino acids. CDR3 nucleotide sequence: TGTGCCAGCAGCTTAGGCGGTGGTCCCATAGATAGCGAGCAGTACTTC. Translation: CASSLGGGPIDSEQYF.

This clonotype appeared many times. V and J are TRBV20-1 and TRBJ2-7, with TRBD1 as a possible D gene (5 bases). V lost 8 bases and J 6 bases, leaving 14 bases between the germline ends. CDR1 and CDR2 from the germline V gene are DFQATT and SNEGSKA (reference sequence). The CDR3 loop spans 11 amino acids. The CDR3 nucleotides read TGCAGTAAGTCAGGGCCGGGCGAGCAGTACTTC. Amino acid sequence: CSKSGPGEQYF.

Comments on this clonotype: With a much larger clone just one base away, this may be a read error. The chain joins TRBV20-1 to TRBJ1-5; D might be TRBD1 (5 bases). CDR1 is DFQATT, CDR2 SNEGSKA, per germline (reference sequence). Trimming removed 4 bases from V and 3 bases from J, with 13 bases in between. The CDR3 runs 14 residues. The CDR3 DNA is TGCAGTGCTAAAGGGGCAAGTAACAATCAGCCCCAGCATTTT. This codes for CSAKGASNNQPQHF.

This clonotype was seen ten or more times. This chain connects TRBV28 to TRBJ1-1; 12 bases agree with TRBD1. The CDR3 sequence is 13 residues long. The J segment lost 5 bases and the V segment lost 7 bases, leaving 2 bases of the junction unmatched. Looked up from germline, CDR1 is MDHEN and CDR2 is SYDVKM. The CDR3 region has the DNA TGTGCCAGCATGGGACAGGGGGCTACTGAAGCTTTCTTT. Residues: CASMGQGATEAFF.

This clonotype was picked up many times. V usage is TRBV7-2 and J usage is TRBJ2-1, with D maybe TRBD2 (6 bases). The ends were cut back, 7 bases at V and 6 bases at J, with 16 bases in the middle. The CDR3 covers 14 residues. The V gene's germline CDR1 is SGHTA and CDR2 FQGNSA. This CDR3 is CASTSGSHLNEQFF. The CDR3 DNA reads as TGTGCCAGCACCTCCGGGAGCCACCTCAATGAGCAGTTCTTC.

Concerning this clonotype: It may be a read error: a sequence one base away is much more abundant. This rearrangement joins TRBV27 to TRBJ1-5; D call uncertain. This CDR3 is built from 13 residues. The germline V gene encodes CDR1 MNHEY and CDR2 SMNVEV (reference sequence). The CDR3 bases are TGTGTCAGCAGTTTATATGGGAATCAGCCCCAGCATTTT. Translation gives CVSSLYGNQPQHF.

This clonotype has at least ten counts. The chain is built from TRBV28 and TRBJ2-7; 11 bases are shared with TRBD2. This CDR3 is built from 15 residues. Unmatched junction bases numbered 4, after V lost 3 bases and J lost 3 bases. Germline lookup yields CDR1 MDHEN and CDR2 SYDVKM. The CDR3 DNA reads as TGTGCCAGCAGTTTCACGGGACTAGCGGTCTACGAGCAGTACTTC. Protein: CASSFTGLAVYEQYF.

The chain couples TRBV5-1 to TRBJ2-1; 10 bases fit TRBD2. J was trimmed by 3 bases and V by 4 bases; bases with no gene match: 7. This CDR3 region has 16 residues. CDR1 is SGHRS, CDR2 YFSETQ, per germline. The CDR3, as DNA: TGCGCCAGCAGCCCCTGGACTAGCGGAAACTACAATGAGCAGTTCTTC. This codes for CASSPWTSGNYNEQFF.

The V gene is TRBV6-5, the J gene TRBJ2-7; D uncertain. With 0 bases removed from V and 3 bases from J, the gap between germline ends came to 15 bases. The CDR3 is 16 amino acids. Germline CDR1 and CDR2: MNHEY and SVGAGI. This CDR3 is CASSYSRPGHRYEQYF. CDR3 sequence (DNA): TGTGCCAGCAGTTACTCGAGGCCGGGTCACCGCTACGAGCAGTACTTC.

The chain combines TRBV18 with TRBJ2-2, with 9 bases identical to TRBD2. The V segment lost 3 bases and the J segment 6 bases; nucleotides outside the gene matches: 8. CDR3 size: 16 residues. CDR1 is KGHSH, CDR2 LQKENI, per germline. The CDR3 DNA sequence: TGTGCCAGCTCACCCTTTGAAGCGGGAGGCTCCGGGGAGCTGTTTTTT. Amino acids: CASSPFEAGGSGELFF.